This T cell receptor (beta chain) was observed in a study of Ad26.COV2.S vaccination and SARS-CoV-2 variants. Study-wide points: Vaccine and placebo recipients had comparable breadth of non-spike TCRs.

TCRdb's copy holds only in-frame clones and misses some; the assay was immunoSEQ multiplex PCR. The sample has 300,000 to 400,000 clones, roughly 90% seen once. On this clone: The antigen is not known.

The treatment was: 19 received Ad26.COV2.S at low or high dose, single or two shots; five or six received placebo; per-sample allocation not given. Sample collection was performed on day 63 after the first vaccine or placebo injection. In germline, CDR1 is LGHNA, CDR2 YNFKEQ. The V end lost 1 base, the J end lost 7 bases, and 13 bases lay between the germline ends. The CDR3 contains 14 residues. This specimen consisted of peripheral blood, obtained in a trial of Ad26.COV2.S vaccine versus placebo. The gene calls are TRBV4-2 and TRBJ1-1; D is uncertain. The clonotype was recovered from a person aged 18-65 years who received the Ad26.COV2.S COVID-19 vaccine or a placebo. The CDR3 DNA sequence: TGTGCCAGCAGCCAAGCACTGAACGGCGTTGAAGCTTTCTTT. It yields the protein CASSQALNGVEAFF.